This is a list of T cell receptor beta chains from one sample in a study of blood T cell repertoires in COVID-19. TCRdb keeps only in-frame clones here, not all; method: immunoSEQ multiplex PCR. The sample holds almost 35,000 clones, approximately 80% seen once. The source material was peripheral blood. These receptors were collected from an elderly man with acute or convalescent COVID-19. Each CDR3 is given with its conserved first and last residue. The order of the fields is V gene, clone size, D gene, J gene, CDR3 protein, CDR3 DNA. D genes are given only for firm matches. Some rows mark clone size as missing; the rest say once, few, many or name a class of expanded clone.

V gene: TRBV2
clone size: .
D gene: .
J gene: TRBJ1-6
CDR3 protein: CASRGPKRNSPLHF
CDR3 DNA: TGTGCCAGCAGGGGCCCCAAACGTAATTCACCCCTCCACTTT

V gene: TRBV9
clone size: .
D gene: TRBD1
J gene: TRBJ2-7
CDR3 protein: CASSVGGQGASEQYF
CDR3 DNA: TGTGCCAGCAGCGTAGGGGGACAGGGGGCTTCGGAGCAGTACTTC

V gene: TRBV4-3
clone size: .
D gene: .
J gene: TRBJ2-7
CDR3 protein: CASSQGYRAYEQYF
CDR3 DNA: TGCGCCAGCAGCCAAGGTTACAGGGCCTACGAGCAGTACTTC

V gene: TRBV19
clone size: .
D gene: .
J gene: TRBJ2-5
CDR3 protein: CASSSQGGAETQYF
CDR3 DNA: TGTGCCAGTAGTTCACAGGGGGGGGCAGAGACCCAGTACTTC

V gene: TRBV18
clone size: .
D gene: .
J gene: TRBJ1-5
CDR3 protein: CADPPRGRGFGNQPQHF
CDR3 DNA: TGTGCAGATCCCCCCCGTGGCAGGGGTTTCGGCAATCAGCCCCAGCATTTT

V gene: TRBV7-8
clone size: few
D gene: TRBD1
J gene: TRBJ2-7
CDR3 protein: CASRLDRAAYEQYF
CDR3 DNA: TGTGCCAGCAGGTTGGACAGGGCCGCATACGAGCAGTACTTC

V gene: TRBV19
clone size: .
D gene: TRBD1
J gene: TRBJ1-6
CDR3 protein: CASSSLGQGNNSPLHF
CDR3 DNA: TGTGCCAGTAGTAGTCTGGGACAGGGAAATAATTCACCCCTCCACTTT

V gene: TRBV24-1
clone size: .
D gene: TRBD2
J gene: TRBJ2-7
CDR3 protein: CATSVTGREEAYEQYF
CDR3 DNA: TGTGCCACCAGTGTGACGGGACGGGAGGAGGCCTACGAGCAGTACTTC

V gene: TRBV30
clone size: .
D gene: .
J gene: TRBJ2-7
CDR3 protein: CAWSGRRTMNEQYF
CDR3 DNA: TGTGCCTGGAGTGGCCGGCGGACAATGAACGAGCAGTACTTC

V gene: TRBV7-2
clone size: few
D gene: .
J gene: TRBJ1-4
CDR3 protein: CASSLQWTNEKLFF
CDR3 DNA: TGTGCCAGCAGCTTACAGTGGACTAATGAAAAACTGTTTTTT

V gene: TRBV7-2
clone size: .
D gene: TRBD1
J gene: TRBJ1-4
CDR3 protein: CASSSGTENEKLFF
CDR3 DNA: TGTGCCAGCAGCTCCGGGACAGAAAACGAAAAACTGTTTTTT

V gene: TRBV5-1
clone size: .
D gene: .
J gene: TRBJ2-5
CDR3 protein: CASSSEDRWEETQYF
CDR3 DNA: TGCGCCAGCAGCTCCGAGGACAGATGGGAAGAGACCCAGTACTTC

V gene: TRBV18
clone size: .
D gene: TRBD1
J gene: TRBJ1-5
CDR3 protein: CASSPGTGGHQPQHF
CDR3 DNA: TGTGCCAGCTCACCCGGGACAGGAGGTCATCAGCCCCAGCATTTT

V gene: TRBV6-1
clone size: .
D gene: .
J gene: TRBJ2-2
CDR3 protein: CASSEGRGPGELFF
CDR3 DNA: TGTGCCAGCAGTGAAGGGAGGGGTCCCGGGGAGCTGTTTTTT

V gene: TRBV9
clone size: .
D gene: TRBD2
J gene: TRBJ2-1
CDR3 protein: CASSVVAGVYNEQFF
CDR3 DNA: TGTGCCAGCAGCGTAGTTGCGGGAGTGTACAATGAGCAGTTCTTC

V gene: TRBV4-1
clone size: .
D gene: .
J gene: TRBJ2-4
CDR3 protein: CASSQLGGLAKNIQYF
CDR3 DNA: TGCGCCAGCAGCCAACTCGGGGGACTAGCCAAAAACATTCAGTACTTC

V gene: TRBV11-2
clone size: .
D gene: .
J gene: TRBJ2-1
CDR3 protein: CASSLDSSNYNEQFF
CDR3 DNA: TGTGCCAGCAGCCTGGACAGTTCAAACTACAATGAGCAGTTCTTC

V gene: TRBV6-5
clone size: once
D gene: .
J gene: TRBJ1-5
CDR3 protein: CASSYLQGPGQPQHF
CDR3 DNA: TGTGCCAGCAGTTATCTACAGGGTCCGGGGCAGCCCCAGCATTTT

V gene: TRBV6-6
clone size: .
D gene: TRBD2
J gene: TRBJ2-2
CDR3 protein: CASSYSPSGWTGELFF
CDR3 DNA: TGTGCCAGCAGTTACTCGCCTAGCGGGTGGACCGGGGAGCTGTTTTTT

V gene: TRBV7-3
clone size: .
D gene: .
J gene: TRBJ1-1
CDR3 protein: CASSAQIQGSTEAFF
CDR3 DNA: TGTGCCAGCAGCGCCCAAATACAGGGCTCCACTGAAGCTTTCTTT

V gene: TRBV5-1
clone size: .
D gene: .
J gene: TRBJ2-6
CDR3 protein: CASSLIGHHSGANVLTF
CDR3 DNA: TGCGCCAGCAGCTTGATTGGACACCACTCTGGGGCCAACGTCCTGACTTTC

V gene: TRBV11-2
clone size: .
D gene: .
J gene: TRBJ2-7
CDR3 protein: CASSLGLGYEQYF
CDR3 DNA: TGTGCCAGCAGCTTAGGACTGGGCTACGAGCAGTACTTC

V gene: TRBV6-2/TRBV6-3
clone size: .
D gene: .
J gene: TRBJ2-5
CDR3 protein: CASSLPEETQYF
CDR3 DNA: TGTGCCAGCAGTTTACCAGAAGAGACCCAGTACTTC

V gene: TRBV7-8
clone size: few
D gene: TRBD1
J gene: TRBJ2-7
CDR3 protein: CASSPDRGAYEQYF
CDR3 DNA: TGTGCCAGCAGCCCGGACAGGGGTGCCTACGAGCAGTACTTC

V gene: TRBV12-3/TRBV12-4
clone size: .
D gene: TRBD2
J gene: TRBJ2-3
CDR3 protein: CASSRAGGDTQYF
CDR3 DNA: TGTGCCAGCAGCCGAGCGGGAGGCGATACGCAGTATTTT

V gene: TRBV30
clone size: .
D gene: .
J gene: TRBJ1-5
CDR3 protein: CAWSNSQMNQPQHF
CDR3 DNA: TGTGCCTGGAGTAATTCACAGATGAATCAGCCCCAGCATTTT

V gene: TRBV6-2/TRBV6-3
clone size: .
D gene: TRBD2
J gene: TRBJ2-7
CDR3 protein: CASSGLAGPYEQYF
CDR3 DNA: TGTGCCAGCAGCGGACTAGCGGGGCCCTACGAGCAGTACTTC

V gene: TRBV6-2/TRBV6-3
clone size: .
D gene: TRBD1
J gene: TRBJ1-1
CDR3 protein: CASSSRTGTEAFF
CDR3 DNA: TGTGCCAGCAGTTCCCGGACAGGGACTGAAGCTTTCTTT

V gene: TRBV6-1
clone size: .
D gene: .
J gene: TRBJ1-2
CDR3 protein: CASSEVPVNYGYTF
CDR3 DNA: TGTGCCAGCAGTGAAGTACCAGTTAACTATGGCTACACCTTC

V gene: TRBV6-5
clone size: .
D gene: .
J gene: TRBJ2-7
CDR3 protein: CASTPSVVAWHEQYF
CDR3 DNA: TGTGCCAGCACCCCAAGTGTCGTAGCTTGGCACGAGCAGTACTTC

V gene: TRBV24-1
clone size: .
D gene: TRBD1
J gene: TRBJ2-1
CDR3 protein: CATSDLRTGDNEQFF
CDR3 DNA: TGTGCCACCAGTGATCTACGGACAGGGGATAATGAGCAGTTCTTC

V gene: TRBV19
clone size: .
D gene: .
J gene: TRBJ1-2
CDR3 protein: CASRSDSYYGYTF
CDR3 DNA: TGTGCCAGTAGATCGGACAGTTACTATGGCTACACCTTC

V gene: TRBV2
clone size: .
D gene: .
J gene: TRBJ2-7
CDR3 protein: CASRLGGEQYF
CDR3 DNA: TGTGCCAGCAGACTCGGGGGTGAGCAGTACTTC

V gene: TRBV3-1/TRBV3-2
clone size: .
D gene: TRBD1
J gene: TRBJ2-7
CDR3 protein: CASSHYGTGGSYEQYF
CDR3 DNA: TGTGCCAGCAGCCATTATGGGACAGGGGGCTCCTACGAGCAGTACTTC

V gene: TRBV10-3
clone size: few
D gene: TRBD2
J gene: TRBJ2-7
CDR3 protein: CAISESQLAGRTYEQYF
CDR3 DNA: TGTGCCATCAGTGAGAGTCAACTAGCGGGAAGGACCTACGAGCAGTACTTC

V gene: TRBV7-2
clone size: .
D gene: .
J gene: TRBJ1-6
CDR3 protein: CASSLERGTDSPLHF
CDR3 DNA: TGTGCCAGCAGCTTAGAGCGGGGTACGGATTCACCCCTCCACTTT

V gene: TRBV7-3
clone size: .
D gene: .
J gene: TRBJ1-2
CDR3 protein: CASSLDSLNYGYTF
CDR3 DNA: TGTGCCAGCAGCTTGGACAGCCTTAACTATGGCTACACCTTC

V gene: TRBV19
clone size: .
D gene: TRBD1
J gene: TRBJ1-5
CDR3 protein: CASSPGQGRKPQHF
CDR3 DNA: TGTGCCAGTAGCCCAGGACAGGGGCGTAAGCCCCAGCATTTT

V gene: TRBV2
clone size: .
D gene: .
J gene: TRBJ1-5
CDR3 protein: CASGRDNQPQHF
CDR3 DNA: TGTGCCAGCGGGAGGGACAATCAGCCCCAGCATTTT

V gene: TRBV7-6
clone size: few
D gene: TRBD2
J gene: TRBJ2-5
CDR3 protein: CASSLVPSGRAGQETQYF
CDR3 DNA: TGTGCCAGCAGCTTAGTCCCTAGCGGGAGGGCCGGGCAAGAGACCCAGTACTTC

V gene: TRBV27
clone size: .
D gene: TRBD1
J gene: TRBJ1-2
CDR3 protein: CASKGWTGNYGYTF
CDR3 DNA: TGTGCCAGCAAAGGTTGGACAGGGAACTATGGCTACACCTTC

V gene: TRBV5-4
clone size: .
D gene: TRBD2
J gene: TRBJ2-1
CDR3 protein: CASSLERGGAQGRQFF
CDR3 DNA: TGTGCCAGCAGCTTGGAGCGCGGGGGGGCCCAGGGGAGGCAGTTCTTC

V gene: TRBV20-1
clone size: .
D gene: .
J gene: TRBJ1-6
CDR3 protein: CSASSGIGDSPLHF
CDR3 DNA: TGCAGTGCTAGTTCGGGGATCGGAGATTCACCCCTCCACTTT

V gene: TRBV6-5
clone size: once
D gene: TRBD1
J gene: TRBJ1-1
CDR3 protein: CASSWSGTGGTEAFF
CDR3 DNA: TGTGCCAGCAGTTGGTCCGGGACAGGTGGGACTGAAGCTTTCTTT